This TCR beta chain was found in a study of blood T cell repertoires in COVID-19. Study at large: T cells, B-cell-depleted T cells, or PBMCs provided the cDNA or gDNA that served as material.

Assay used: immunoSEQ multiplex PCR; TCRdb lists only in-frame clones, some missing. The sample has almost 350,000 clones; roughly 89% are singletons. The V and J ends lost 6 bases and 8 bases, in that order; junction bases with no gene match: 6. This CDR3 contains 12 residues. Germline loops: CDR1 SQVTM, CDR2 ANQGSEA. This clonotype was sampled from a woman in her fifties or sixties with COVID-19, enrolled during active disease. The sequenced sample was peripheral blood. V usage is TRBV29-1 and J usage is TRBJ1-2; TRBD1 matches at 10 bases. The CDR3 is CSVGDRGQGYTF. The CDR3 DNA reads TGCAGCGTCGGAGACAGGGGGCAAGGCTACACCTTC.